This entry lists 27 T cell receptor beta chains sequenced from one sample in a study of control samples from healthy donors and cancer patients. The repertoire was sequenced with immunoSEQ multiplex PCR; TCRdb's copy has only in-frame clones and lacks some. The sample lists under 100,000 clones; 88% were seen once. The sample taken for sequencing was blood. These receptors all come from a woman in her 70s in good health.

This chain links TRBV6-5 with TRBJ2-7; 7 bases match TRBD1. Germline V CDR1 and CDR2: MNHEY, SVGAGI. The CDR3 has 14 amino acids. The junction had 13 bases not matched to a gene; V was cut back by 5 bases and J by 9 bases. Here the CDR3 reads CASSPPGTALAQYF. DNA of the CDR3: TGTGCCAGCAGTCCTCCCGGGACAGCCTTGGCGCAGTACTTC.

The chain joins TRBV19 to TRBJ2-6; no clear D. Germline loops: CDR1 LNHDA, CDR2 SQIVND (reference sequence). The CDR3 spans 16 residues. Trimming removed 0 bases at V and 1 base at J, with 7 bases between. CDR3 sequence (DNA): TGTGCCAGTAGTATAGAGGAAAGATCTGGGGCCAACGTCCTGACTTTC. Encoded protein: CASSIEERSGANVLTF.

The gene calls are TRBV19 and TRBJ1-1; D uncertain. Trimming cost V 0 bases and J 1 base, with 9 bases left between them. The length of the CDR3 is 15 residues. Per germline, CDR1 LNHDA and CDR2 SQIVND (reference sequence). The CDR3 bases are TGTGCCAGTAGTATAGAAGGAGAATCGAACACTGAAGCTTTCTTT. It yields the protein CASSIEGESNTEAFF.

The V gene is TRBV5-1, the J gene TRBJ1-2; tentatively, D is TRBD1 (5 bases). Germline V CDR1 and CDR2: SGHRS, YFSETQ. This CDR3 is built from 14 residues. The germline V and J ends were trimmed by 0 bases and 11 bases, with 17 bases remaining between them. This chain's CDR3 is CASSLASEGPPYTF. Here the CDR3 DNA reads TGCGCCAGCAGCTTGGCCTCCGAGGGGCCTCCGTACACCTTC.

As DNA, the CDR3 is TGCGCCAGCAGCTTAGGTCTTGTGGGGCGCGGGAACACCATATATTTT. Encoded protein: CASSLGLVGRGNTIYF. J is TRBJ1-3 and V is TRBV5-1; the D gene is possibly TRBD1 (5 bases). The CDR3 is made up of 16 amino acids. CDR1 is SGHRS and CDR2 is YFSETQ in the germline V gene. Deletions cut 2 bases from V and 7 bases from J, with 19 bases between.

The CDR3 reads CASSIPGRGSTDTQYF. In DNA form, the CDR3 reads TGTGCCAGCAGTATTCCGGGACGGGGAAGCACAGATACGCAGTATTTT. This chain links TRBV27 with TRBJ2-3; D is perhaps TRBD1 or TRBD2 (5 bases each). Trimming removed 5 bases at V and 0 bases at J, with 15 bases between. The CDR3 sequence is 16 residues long. Germline CDR1 reads MNHEY; CDR2 reads SMNVEV (reference sequence).

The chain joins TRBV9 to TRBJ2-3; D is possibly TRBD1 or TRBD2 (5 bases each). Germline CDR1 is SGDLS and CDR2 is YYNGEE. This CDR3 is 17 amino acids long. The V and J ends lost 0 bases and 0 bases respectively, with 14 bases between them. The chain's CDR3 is CASSVGRGAASTDTQYF. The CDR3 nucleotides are TGTGCCAGCAGCGTAGGTCGAGGGGCGGCTAGCACAGATACGCAGTATTTT.

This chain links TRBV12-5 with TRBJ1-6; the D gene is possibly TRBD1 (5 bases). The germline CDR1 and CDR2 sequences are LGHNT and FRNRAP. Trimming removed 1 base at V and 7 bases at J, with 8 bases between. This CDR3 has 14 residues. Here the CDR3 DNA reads TGTGCTAGTGGTTTGGGGCAGGGAAATTCACCCCTCCACTTT. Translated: CASGLGQGNSPLHF.

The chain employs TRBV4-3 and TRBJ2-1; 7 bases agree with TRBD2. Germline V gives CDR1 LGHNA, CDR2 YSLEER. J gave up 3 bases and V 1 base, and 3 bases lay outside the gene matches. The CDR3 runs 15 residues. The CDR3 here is CASSQGGGYYNEQFF. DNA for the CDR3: TGCGCCAGCAGCCAAGGGGGGGGGTACTACAATGAGCAGTTCTTC.

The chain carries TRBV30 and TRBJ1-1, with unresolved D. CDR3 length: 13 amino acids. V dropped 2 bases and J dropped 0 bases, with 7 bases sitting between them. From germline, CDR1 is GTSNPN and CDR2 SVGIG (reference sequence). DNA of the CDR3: TGTGCCTGGAGTTTTGGGTTGAACACTGAAGCTTTCTTT. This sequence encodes CAWSFGLNTEAFF.

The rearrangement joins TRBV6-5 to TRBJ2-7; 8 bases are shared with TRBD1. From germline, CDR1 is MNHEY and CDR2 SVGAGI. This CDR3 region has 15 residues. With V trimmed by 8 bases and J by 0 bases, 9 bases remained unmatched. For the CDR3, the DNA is TGTGCCAGCGTATCGAGGGACAGGCCCTCCTACGAGCAGTACTTC. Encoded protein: CASVSRDRPSYEQYF.

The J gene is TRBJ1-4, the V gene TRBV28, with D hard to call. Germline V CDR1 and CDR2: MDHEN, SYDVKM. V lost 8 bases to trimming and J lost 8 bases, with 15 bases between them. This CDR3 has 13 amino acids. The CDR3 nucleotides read TGTGCCAGCCGATTAAGCTTTTGGGAAAAACTGTTTTTT. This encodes CASRLSFWEKLFF.

CDR3 in amino acids: CAWHRGPEGNYGYTF. The CDR3 bases are TGTGCCTGGCATAGGGGACCAGAGGGAAACTATGGCTACACCTTC. The chain links TRBV30 to TRBJ1-2, with D possibly matching TRBD1 (5 bases). CDR3 length equals 15 residues. The germline CDR1 and CDR2 sequences are GTSNPN and SVGIG (reference sequence). The V gene lost 5 bases and the J gene lost 2 bases, with 18 bases spanning the gap.

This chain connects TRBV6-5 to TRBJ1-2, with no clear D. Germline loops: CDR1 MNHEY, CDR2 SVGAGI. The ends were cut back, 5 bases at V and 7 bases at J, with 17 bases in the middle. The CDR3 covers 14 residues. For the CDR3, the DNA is TGTGCCAGCAGTACCTCCGCAGGTTCGACTGGCTACACCTTC. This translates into CASSTSAGSTGYTF.

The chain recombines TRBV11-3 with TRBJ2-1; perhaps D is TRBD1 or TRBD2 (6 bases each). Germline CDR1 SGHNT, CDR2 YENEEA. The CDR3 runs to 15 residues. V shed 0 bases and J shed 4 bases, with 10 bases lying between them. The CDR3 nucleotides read TGTGCCAGCAGCTTAGAGGGGGGCGGGTACAATGAGCAGTTCTTC. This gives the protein CASSLEGGGYNEQFF.

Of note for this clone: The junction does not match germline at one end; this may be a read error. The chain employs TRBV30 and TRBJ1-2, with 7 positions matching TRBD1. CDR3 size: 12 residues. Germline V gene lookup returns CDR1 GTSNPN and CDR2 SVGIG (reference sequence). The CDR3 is CAGRDSRYGYTF. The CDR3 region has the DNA TGTGCCGGGAGGGACAGTCGTTATGGCTACACCTTC.

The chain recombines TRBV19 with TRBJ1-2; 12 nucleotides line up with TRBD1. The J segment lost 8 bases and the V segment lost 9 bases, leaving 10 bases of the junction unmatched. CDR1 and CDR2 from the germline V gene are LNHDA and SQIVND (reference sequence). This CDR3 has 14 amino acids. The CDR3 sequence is CASSPGQGARGYTF. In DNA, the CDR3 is TGTGCCAGCTCCCCGGGACAGGGGGCGCGCGGCTACACCTTC.

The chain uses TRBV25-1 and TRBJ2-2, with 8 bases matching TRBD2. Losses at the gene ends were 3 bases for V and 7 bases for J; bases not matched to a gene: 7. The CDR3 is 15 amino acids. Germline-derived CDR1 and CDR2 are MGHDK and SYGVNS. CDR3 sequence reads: CASSEATSVDGELFF. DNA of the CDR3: TGTGCCAGCAGTGAGGCGACTAGCGTCGACGGGGAGCTGTTTTTT.

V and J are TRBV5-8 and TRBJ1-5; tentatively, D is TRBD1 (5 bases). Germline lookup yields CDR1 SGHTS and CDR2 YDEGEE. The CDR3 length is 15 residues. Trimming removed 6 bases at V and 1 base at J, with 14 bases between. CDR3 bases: TGTGCCAGCACCATTGGGGGAACCAGCAATCAGCCCCAGCATTTT. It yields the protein CASTIGGTSNQPQHF. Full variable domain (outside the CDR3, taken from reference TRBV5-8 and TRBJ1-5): EAGVTQSPTHLIKTRGQQATLRCSPISGHTSVYWYQQALGLGLQFLLWYDEGEERNRGNFPPRFSGRQFPNYSSELNVNALELEDSALYLCASTIGGTSNQPQHFGDGTRLSIL.

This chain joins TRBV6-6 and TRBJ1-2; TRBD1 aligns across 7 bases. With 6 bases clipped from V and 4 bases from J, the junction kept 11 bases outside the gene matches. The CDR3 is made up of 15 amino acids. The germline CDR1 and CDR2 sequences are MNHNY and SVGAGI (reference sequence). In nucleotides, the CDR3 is TGTGCCAGCAGCCTAACAGGGGAATGGGTCTATGGCTACACCTTC. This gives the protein CASSLTGEWVYGYTF.

The CDR3 DNA follows: TGTGCCAGCAGTTTTGGCACCGGGGAGCTGTTTTTT. Its translation is CASSFGTGELFF. This chain uses TRBV27 with TRBJ2-2; unclear D gene. The CDR3 loop spans 12 amino acids. V was trimmed by 3 bases and J by 4 bases, leaving 3 bases between them. Germline CDR1 reads MNHEY; CDR2 reads SMNVEV (reference sequence).

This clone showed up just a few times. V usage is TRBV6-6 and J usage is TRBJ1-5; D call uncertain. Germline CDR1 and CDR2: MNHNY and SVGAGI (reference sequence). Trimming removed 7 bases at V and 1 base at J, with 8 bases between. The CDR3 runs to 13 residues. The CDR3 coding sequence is TGTGCCAGCACCCAAGGCAGCAATCAGCCCCAGCATTTT. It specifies CASTQGSNQPQHF.

The CDR3, as DNA: TGTGCCAGCAGTAGTGACACCACTAACTATGGCTACACCTTC. This sequence encodes CASSSDTTNYGYTF. The chain links TRBV27 to TRBJ1-2; D gene unclear. Per the germline V gene, CDR1 is MNHEY and CDR2 is SMNVEV (reference sequence). The CDR3 length is 14 residues. V dropped 5 bases and J dropped 0 bases, with 10 bases sitting between them.

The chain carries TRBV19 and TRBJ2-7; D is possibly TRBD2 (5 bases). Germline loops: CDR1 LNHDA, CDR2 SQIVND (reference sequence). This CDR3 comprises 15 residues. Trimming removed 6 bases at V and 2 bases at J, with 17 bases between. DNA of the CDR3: TGTGCCAGTAGATTGGTTGGAGGTGGGACCTACGAGCAGTACTTC. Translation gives CASRLVGGGTYEQYF.

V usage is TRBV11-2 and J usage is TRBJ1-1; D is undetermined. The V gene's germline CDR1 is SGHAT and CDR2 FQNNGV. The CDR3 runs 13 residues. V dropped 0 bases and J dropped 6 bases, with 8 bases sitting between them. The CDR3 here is CASSLDAAAEAFF. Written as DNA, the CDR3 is TGTGCCAGCAGCTTAGATGCAGCGGCTGAAGCTTTCTTT.

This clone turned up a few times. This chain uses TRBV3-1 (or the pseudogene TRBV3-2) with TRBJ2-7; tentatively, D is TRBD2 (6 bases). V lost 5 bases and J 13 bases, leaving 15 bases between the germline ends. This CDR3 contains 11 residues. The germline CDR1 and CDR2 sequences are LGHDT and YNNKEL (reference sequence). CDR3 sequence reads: CASSYSGLYYF. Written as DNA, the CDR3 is TGTGCCAGCAGCTATAGCGGCCTTTATTACTTC.

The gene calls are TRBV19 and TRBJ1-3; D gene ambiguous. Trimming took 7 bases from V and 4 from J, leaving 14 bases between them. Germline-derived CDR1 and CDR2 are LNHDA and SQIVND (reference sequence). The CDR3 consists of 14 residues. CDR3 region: CASKDVLTGNTIYF. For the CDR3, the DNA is TGTGCCAGTAAGGATGTATTGACGGGAAACACCATATATTTT.